This TCR beta chain was observed in a study of blood T cell repertoires in COVID-19. For the study at large: T cells, B-cell-depleted T cells, or PBMCs supplied cDNA or gDNA.

Germline V gene data show CDR1 as MDHEN and CDR2 as SYDVKM. V lost 5 bases and J lost 8, with 18 bases in between. The CDR3 runs to 14 residues. Original methodology: Estimation of nucleated cell counts was performed using reference gene primer amplification. Clones were sequenced by immunoSEQ multiplex PCR, and TCRdb holds only the in-frame ones, with some missing. V and J calls and clone size follow that table, whereas D and trimming were derived from the DNA. The sample holds around 250,000 clones, over 75% seen once. The chain carries TRBV28 and TRBJ1-2; tentatively, D is TRBD1 (6 bases). The sample comprised peripheral blood. The TCR was taken from a man aged 25 to 40 who had recovered from COVID-19. CDR3 nucleotides: TGTGCCAGCAGTCGACGACAGGCGTGGGAGGGCTACACCTTC. Translation gives CASSRRQAWEGYTF.